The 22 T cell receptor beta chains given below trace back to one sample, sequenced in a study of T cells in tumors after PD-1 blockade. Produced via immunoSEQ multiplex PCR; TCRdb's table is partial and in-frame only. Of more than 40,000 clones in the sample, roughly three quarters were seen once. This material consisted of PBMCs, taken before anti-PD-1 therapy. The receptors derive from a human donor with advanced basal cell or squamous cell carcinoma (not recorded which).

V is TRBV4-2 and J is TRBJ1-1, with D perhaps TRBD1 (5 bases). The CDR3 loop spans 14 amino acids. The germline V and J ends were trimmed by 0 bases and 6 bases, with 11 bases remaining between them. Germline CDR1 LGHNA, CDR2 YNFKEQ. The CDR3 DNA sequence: TGTGCCAGCAGCCAAGACGGGGGGAGGGCTGAAGCTTTCTTT. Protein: CASSQDGGRAEAFF.

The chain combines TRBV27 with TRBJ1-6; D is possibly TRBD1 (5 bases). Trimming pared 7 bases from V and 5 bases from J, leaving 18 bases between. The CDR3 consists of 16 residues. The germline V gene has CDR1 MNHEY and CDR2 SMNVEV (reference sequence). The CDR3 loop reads CASKYVRTSNNSPLHF. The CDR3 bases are TGTGCCAGCAAGTACGTTAGGACATCCAATAATTCACCCCTCCACTTT.

The CDR3 sequence: CASNSNQPQHF. The CDR3, as DNA: TGTGCCAGCAATAGCAATCAGCCCCAGCATTTT. This chain links TRBV6-5 with TRBJ1-5, with no clear D. The V end lost 7 bases, the J end lost 0 bases, and 1 base lay between the germline ends. The length of the CDR3 is 11 residues. Germline lookup yields CDR1 MNHEY and CDR2 SVGAGI.

CDR3 residues: CASSYPEGRRTYEQYF. CDR3 sequence (DNA): TGTGCCAGCAGCTACCCCGAGGGACGGCGCACCTACGAGCAGTACTTC. The chain employs TRBV7-9 and TRBJ2-7, with D perhaps given as TRBD1 or TRBD2 (5 bases each). The V and J ends lost 4 bases and 2 bases respectively, with 18 bases between them. Germline CDR1 and CDR2: SEHNR and FQNEAQ (reference sequence). The CDR3 spans 16 residues.

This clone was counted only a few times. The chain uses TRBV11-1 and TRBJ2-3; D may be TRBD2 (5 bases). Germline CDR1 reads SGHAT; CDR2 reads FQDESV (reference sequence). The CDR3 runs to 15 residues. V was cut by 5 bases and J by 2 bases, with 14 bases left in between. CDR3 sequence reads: CASSRERADTDTQYF. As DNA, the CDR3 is TGTGCCAGCAGCCGAGAGAGGGCAGACACAGATACGCAGTATTTT.

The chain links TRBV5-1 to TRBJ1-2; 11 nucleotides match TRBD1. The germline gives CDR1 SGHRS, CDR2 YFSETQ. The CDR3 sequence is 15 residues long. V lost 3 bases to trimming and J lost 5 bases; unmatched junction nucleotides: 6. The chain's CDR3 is CASSSLGTGGYGYTF. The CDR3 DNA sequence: TGCGCCAGCAGCTCTCTTGGGACAGGGGGGTATGGCTACACCTTC.

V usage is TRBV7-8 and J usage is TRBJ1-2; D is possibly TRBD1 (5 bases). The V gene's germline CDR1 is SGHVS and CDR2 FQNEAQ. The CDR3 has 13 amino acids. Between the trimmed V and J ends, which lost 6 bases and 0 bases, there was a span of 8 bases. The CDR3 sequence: CASRPGPNYGYTF. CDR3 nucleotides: TGTGCCAGCAGGCCAGGGCCTAACTATGGCTACACCTTC.

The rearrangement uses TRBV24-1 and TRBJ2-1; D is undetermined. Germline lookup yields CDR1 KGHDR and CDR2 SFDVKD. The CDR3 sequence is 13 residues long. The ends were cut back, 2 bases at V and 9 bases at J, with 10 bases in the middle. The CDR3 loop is CATSDYRQPEQFF. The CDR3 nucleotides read TGTGCCACCAGTGATTATCGGCAGCCTGAGCAGTTCTTC.

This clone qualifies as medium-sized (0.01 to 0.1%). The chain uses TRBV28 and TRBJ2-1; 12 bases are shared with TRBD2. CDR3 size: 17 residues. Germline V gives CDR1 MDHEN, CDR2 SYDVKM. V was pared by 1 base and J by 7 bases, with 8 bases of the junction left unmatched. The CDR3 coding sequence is TGTGCCAGCAGTTTATCGCCGGGACTAGCGGGTGGAAATGAGCAGTTCTTC. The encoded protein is CASSLSPGLAGGNEQFF.

CDR3 protein: CASSGTSGYNEQFF. The CDR3 DNA reads TGCGCCTCCAGCGGAACTAGCGGTTACAATGAGCAGTTCTTC. The rearrangement uses TRBV10-2 and TRBJ2-1; 8 nucleotides align to TRBD2. The trim removed 11 bases at V and 4 bases at J, leaving 10 bases unmatched. Germline V gene lookup returns CDR1 WSHSY and CDR2 SAAADI. CDR3 length: 14 residues.

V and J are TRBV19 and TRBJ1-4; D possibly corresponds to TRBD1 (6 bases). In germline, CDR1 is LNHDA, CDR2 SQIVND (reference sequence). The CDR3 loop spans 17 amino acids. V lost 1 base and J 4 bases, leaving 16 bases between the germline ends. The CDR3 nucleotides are TGTGCCAGTAGTATAGGACCGTCGAGACAGGTTAATGAAAAACTGTTTTTT. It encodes CASSIGPSRQVNEKLFF.

CDR3 protein: CASSLEPTGELFF. CDR3 nucleotide sequence: TGTGCCAGCAGCTTGGAACCCACCGGGGAGCTGTTTTTT. The V gene is TRBV5-4, the J gene TRBJ2-2; no definite D call. The CDR3 has 13 residues. Per the germline V gene, CDR1 is SGHNT and CDR2 is YYREEE (reference sequence). V was trimmed by 0 bases and J by 4 bases, leaving 4 bases between them. The complete variable domain, with remaining parts taken from reference TRBV5-4 and TRBJ2-2, reads ETGVTQSPTHLIKTRGQQVTLRCSSQSGHNTVSWYQQALGQGPQFIFQYYREEENGRGNFPPRFSGLQFPNYSSELNVNALELDDSALYLCASSLEPTGELFFGEGSRLTVL.

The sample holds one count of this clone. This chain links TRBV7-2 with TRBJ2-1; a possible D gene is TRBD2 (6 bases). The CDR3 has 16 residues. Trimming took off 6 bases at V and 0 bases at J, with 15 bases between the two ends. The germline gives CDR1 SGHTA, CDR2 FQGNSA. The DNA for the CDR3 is TGTGCCAGCAGTTTGCTAGCGTCGAGCTCCTACAATGAGCAGTTCTTC. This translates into CASSLLASSSYNEQFF.

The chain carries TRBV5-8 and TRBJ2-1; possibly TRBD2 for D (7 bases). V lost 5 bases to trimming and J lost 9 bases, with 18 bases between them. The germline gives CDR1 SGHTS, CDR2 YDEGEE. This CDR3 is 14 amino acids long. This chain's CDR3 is CASSYSSGGGEQFF. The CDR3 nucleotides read TGTGCCAGCAGTTACTCTTCGGGGGGCGGTGAGCAGTTCTTC.

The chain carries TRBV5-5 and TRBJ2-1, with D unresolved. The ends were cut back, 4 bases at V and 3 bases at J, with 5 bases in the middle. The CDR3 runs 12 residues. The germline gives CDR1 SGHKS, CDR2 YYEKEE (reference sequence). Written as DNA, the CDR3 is TGTGCCAGCAGCCCGGACTACAATGAGCAGTTCTTC. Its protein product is CASSPDYNEQFF. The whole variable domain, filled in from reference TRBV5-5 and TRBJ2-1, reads DAGVTQSPTHLIKTRGQQVTLRCSPISGHKSVSWYQQVLGQGPQFIFQYYEKEERGRGNFPDRFSARQFPNYSSELNVNALLLGDSALYLCASSPDYNEQFFGPGTRLTVL.

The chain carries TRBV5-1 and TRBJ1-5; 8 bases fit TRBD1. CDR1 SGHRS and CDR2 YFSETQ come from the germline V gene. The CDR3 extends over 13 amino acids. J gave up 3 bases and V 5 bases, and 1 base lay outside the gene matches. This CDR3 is CASRTGVNQPQHF. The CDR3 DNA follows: TGCGCCAGCAGGACAGGGGTCAATCAGCCCCAGCATTTT.

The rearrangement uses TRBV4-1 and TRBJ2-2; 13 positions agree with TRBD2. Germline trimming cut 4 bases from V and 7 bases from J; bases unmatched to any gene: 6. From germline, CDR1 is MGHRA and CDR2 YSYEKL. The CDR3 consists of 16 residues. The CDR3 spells CASSLGLAGMVGELFF. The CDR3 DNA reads TGCGCCAGCAGCCTGGGACTAGCGGGGATGGTCGGGGAGCTGTTTTTT.

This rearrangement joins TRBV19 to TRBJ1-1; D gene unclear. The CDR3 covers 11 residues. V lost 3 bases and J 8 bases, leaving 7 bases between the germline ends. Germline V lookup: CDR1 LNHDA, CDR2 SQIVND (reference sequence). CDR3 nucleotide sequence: TGTGCCAGTAGTATTTTACAGGAAGCTTTCTTT. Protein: CASSILQEAFF.

In DNA form, the CDR3 reads TGTGCCACCAGCGGAGCAGGGGATTGGGCCGGGGAGCTGTTTTTT. Translating it yields CATSGAGDWAGELFF. V and J are TRBV15 and TRBJ2-2, with D possibly TRBD1 on 6 matching bases. The CDR3 spans 15 residues. The germline V gene encodes CDR1 LNHNV and CDR2 YYDKDF (reference sequence). V gave up 5 bases and J gave up 6 bases, with 16 bases separating them.

CDR3 region: CASNFGTDDNEQFF. Here the CDR3 DNA reads TGTGCCAGCAATTTTGGAACAGACGACAATGAGCAGTTCTTC. The chain links TRBV28 to TRBJ2-1; D is uncertain. V dropped 7 bases and J dropped 5 bases, with 15 bases sitting between them. CDR1 is MDHEN and CDR2 is SYDVKM in the germline V gene. The CDR3 consists of 14 residues.

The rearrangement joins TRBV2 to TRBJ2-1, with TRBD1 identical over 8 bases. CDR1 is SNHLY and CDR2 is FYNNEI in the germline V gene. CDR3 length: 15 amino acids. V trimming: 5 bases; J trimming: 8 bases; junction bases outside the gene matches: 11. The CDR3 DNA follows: TGTGCCAGCAGTAGCCGACAGGGGAAGTGGCATGAGCAGTTCTTC. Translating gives CASSSRQGKWHEQFF.

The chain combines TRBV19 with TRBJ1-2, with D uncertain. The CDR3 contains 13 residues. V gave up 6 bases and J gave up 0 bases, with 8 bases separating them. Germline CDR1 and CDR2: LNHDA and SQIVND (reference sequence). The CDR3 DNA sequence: TGTGCCAGTAGATTAGAGCCTAACTATGGCTACACCTTC. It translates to CASRLEPNYGYTF.